Listed below are T cell receptor beta chains from one sample, sequenced in a study of T cell responses to AZD1222 COVID-19 vaccine. Generated by immunoSEQ multiplex PCR, the TCRdb table keeps only in-frame clones and is missing some. Found here are 120,000 or so clones, approximately 90% of them singletons; the top ten hold 6% to 9%. The sequencing used peripheral blood, collected on day 0 of AZD1222 vaccination. The receptors were gathered from an adult in good health. The CDR3 runs from the conserved cysteine through the conserved F or W. The D gene is left open where the match is weak. Rows give clone size only sometimes, using once, few, many, or a class for an expanded clone.

cdr3_nt: TGTGCCAGTACTTCCGGGACAGGGTTCGACAATGAGCAGTTCTTC
cdr3_aa: CASTSGTGFDNEQFF
j_call: TRBJ2-1
v_call: TRBV19
clone_size: -
d_call: TRBD1

cdr3_nt: TGTGCCTGGAGTGTAGGGGTCGGGGAAGAGACCCAGTACTTC
cdr3_aa: CAWSVGVGEETQYF
j_call: TRBJ2-5
v_call: TRBV30
clone_size: -
d_call: -

cdr3_nt: TGTGCCAGCAGTGATCAGGGGGCTAACTATGGCTACACCTTC
cdr3_aa: CASSDQGANYGYTF
j_call: TRBJ1-2
v_call: TRBV6-1
clone_size: -
d_call: TRBD1

cdr3_nt: TGTGCCATCAGTGAAGAGGAGACTAGTGGTGGAGATGAGCAGTTCTTC
cdr3_aa: CAISEEETSGGDEQFF
j_call: TRBJ2-1
v_call: TRBV10-3
clone_size: -
d_call: -

cdr3_nt: TGTGCCAGCAGTTTCACTGGGGCCAACGTCCTGACTTTC
cdr3_aa: CASSFTGANVLTF
j_call: TRBJ2-6
v_call: TRBV27
clone_size: -
d_call: -

cdr3_nt: TGTGCCAGCAGTCAAGCAGCAACTAATGAAAAACTGTTTTTT
cdr3_aa: CASSQAATNEKLFF
j_call: TRBJ1-4
v_call: TRBV28
clone_size: -
d_call: -

cdr3_nt: TGCGCCAGCAGTGTAGGTTACTACGAGCAGTACTTC
cdr3_aa: CASSVGYYEQYF
j_call: TRBJ2-7
v_call: TRBV10-2
clone_size: -
d_call: -

cdr3_nt: TGTGCCACCAGCAGAGATTCAACACTTGATGAGCAGTTCTTC
cdr3_aa: CATSRDSTLDEQFF
j_call: TRBJ2-1
v_call: TRBV15
clone_size: -
d_call: -

cdr3_nt: TGTGCCAGCAAAGGAGAAATGTTCTATGGCTACACCTTC
cdr3_aa: CASKGEMFYGYTF
j_call: TRBJ1-2
v_call: TRBV28
clone_size: once
d_call: -

cdr3_nt: TGTGCCAGCAGTAACCCGCTCGAGACCCAGTACTTC
cdr3_aa: CASSNPLETQYF
j_call: TRBJ2-5
v_call: TRBV27
clone_size: -
d_call: -

cdr3_nt: TGTGCCAGCGGGCCCGACCAAGAGACCCAGTACTTC
cdr3_aa: CASGPDQETQYF
j_call: TRBJ2-5
v_call: TRBV6-5
clone_size: -
d_call: -

cdr3_nt: TGCGCCAGCAACGGCTTACAGGATGGGGGTAGCACAGATACGCAGTATTTT
cdr3_aa: CASNGLQDGGSTDTQYF
j_call: TRBJ2-3
v_call: TRBV5-1
clone_size: -
d_call: -

cdr3_nt: TGCAGCGTTGAAGCAGGGGCTAACTATGGCTACACCTTC
cdr3_aa: CSVEAGANYGYTF
j_call: TRBJ1-2
v_call: TRBV29-1
clone_size: -
d_call: -

cdr3_nt: TGTGCCAGCAGACCCACAGGGTCCGTAAGTGGCTACACCTTC
cdr3_aa: CASRPTGSVSGYTF
j_call: TRBJ1-2
v_call: TRBV11-2
clone_size: -
d_call: -

cdr3_nt: TGTGCCACCGGAGGAAATGGGCAGGGGGCCCGAAATGAGCAGTTCTTC
cdr3_aa: CATGGNGQGARNEQFF
j_call: TRBJ2-1
v_call: TRBV15
clone_size: -
d_call: TRBD1

cdr3_nt: TGTGCCAGCAGTTCGCTCAGGGAAGGGGTAGATACGCAGTATTTT
cdr3_aa: CASSSLREGVDTQYF
j_call: TRBJ2-3
v_call: TRBV27
clone_size: -
d_call: -

cdr3_nt: TGTGCCAGCAGTGAACACCGAGACACCATATATTTT
cdr3_aa: CASSEHRDTIYF
j_call: TRBJ1-3
v_call: TRBV6-1
clone_size: -
d_call: -

cdr3_nt: TGTGCCTGGAACGCCGGGACAACTCGTTCACCCCTCCACTTT
cdr3_aa: CAWNAGTTRSPLHF
j_call: TRBJ1-6
v_call: TRBV30
clone_size: few
d_call: -